A selection of T cell receptor beta chains follows, all from one sample in a study of beta chain features in type 1 diabetes. Assay used: immunoSEQ multiplex PCR; TCRdb lists only in-frame clones, some missing. The sample includes about 270,000 clones, 13% to 15% of them seen just once. Sequencing was performed on naive CD4+ T cells from blood. These receptor sequences come from a woman between 40 and 55 years old in good health. CDR3s include the opening cysteine and the closing phenylalanine or tryptophan. D genes are given only for firm matches. Clone size appears in some rows only: once, few, many, or a class for an expanded clone.

v_gene: TRBV5-6
j_gene: TRBJ2-7
d_gene: TRBD2
abundance: few
CDR3aa: CASSSGLAYPSEYF
CDR3nt: TGTGCCAGCAGCTCGGGACTAGCGTATCCGTCGGAGTACTTC

v_gene: TRBV5-4
j_gene: TRBJ2-2
d_gene: TRBD2
abundance: few
CDR3aa: CASSPGLAILTGELFF
CDR3nt: TGTGCCAGCAGCCCCGGACTAGCGATATTAACCGGGGAGCTGTTTTTT

v_gene: TRBV2
j_gene: TRBJ1-5
d_gene: TRBD1
abundance: -
CDR3aa: CASSLETGGGQPQHF
CDR3nt: TGTGCCAGCAGCCTTGAGACAGGGGGCGGGCAGCCCCAGCATTTT

v_gene: TRBV4-3
j_gene: TRBJ2-7
d_gene: TRBD1
abundance: -
CDR3aa: CASSQGPRGQGPYEQYF
CDR3nt: TGCGCCAGCAGCCAAGGTCCCCGGGGACAGGGACCCTACGAGCAGTACTTC

v_gene: TRBV6-1
j_gene: TRBJ2-3
d_gene: -
abundance: few
CDR3aa: CASSEPGSTDTQYF
CDR3nt: TGTGCCAGCAGTGAACCGGGGTCCACAGATACGCAGTATTTT

v_gene: TRBV7-9
j_gene: TRBJ1-2
d_gene: -
abundance: -
CDR3aa: CASSSDGERGYTF
CDR3nt: TGTGCCAGCAGTTCAGACGGGGAGCGAGGCTACACCTTC

v_gene: TRBV5-1
j_gene: TRBJ2-7
d_gene: TRBD2
abundance: few
CDR3aa: CASSLAPAGGLTNYEQYF
CDR3nt: TGCGCCAGCAGCTTGGCCCCAGCGGGGGGCCTTACCAACTACGAGCAGTACTTC

v_gene: TRBV29-1
j_gene: TRBJ1-1
d_gene: TRBD1
abundance: few
CDR3aa: CSVGVDRETEAFF
CDR3nt: TGCAGCGTTGGGGTGGACAGGGAGACTGAAGCTTTCTTT

v_gene: TRBV7-9
j_gene: TRBJ2-1
d_gene: -
abundance: -
CDR3aa: CASSLPYNEQFF
CDR3nt: TGTGCCAGCAGCTTACCATACAATGAGCAGTTCTTC

v_gene: TRBV5-1
j_gene: TRBJ2-2
d_gene: -
abundance: few
CDR3aa: CASSRRENGGELFF
CDR3nt: TGCGCCAGCAGCCGGAGGGAAAACGGCGGGGAGCTGTTTTTT

v_gene: TRBV7-2
j_gene: TRBJ2-7
d_gene: TRBD1
abundance: -
CDR3aa: CASSSTGLGYEQYF
CDR3nt: TGTGCCAGCAGCTCGACAGGGTTGGGCTACGAGCAGTACTTC

v_gene: TRBV11-2
j_gene: TRBJ1-1
d_gene: -
abundance: -
CDR3aa: CASSLVTRRAFF
CDR3nt: TGTGCCAGCAGCTTAGTCACACGGAGAGCTTTCTTT

v_gene: TRBV29-1
j_gene: TRBJ2-7
d_gene: -
abundance: few
CDR3aa: CSVGGLSFGEQYF
CDR3nt: TGCAGCGTTGGGGGACTTTCCTTCGGCGAGCAGTACTTC

v_gene: TRBV11-2
j_gene: TRBJ1-1
d_gene: -
abundance: few
CDR3aa: CASSGLRGSAEAFF
CDR3nt: TGTGCCAGCAGCGGCCTTAGGGGCAGCGCTGAAGCTTTCTTT

v_gene: TRBV5-1
j_gene: TRBJ2-5
d_gene: -
abundance: -
CDR3aa: CASSRGRQETQYF
CDR3nt: TGCGCCAGCAGCCGGGGAAGACAAGAGACCCAGTACTTC

v_gene: TRBV19
j_gene: TRBJ1-1
d_gene: -
abundance: few
CDR3aa: CASPPQGGEKRTEAFF
CDR3nt: TGTGCCAGTCCTCCCCAGGGCGGCGAGAAGAGGACTGAAGCTTTCTTT

v_gene: TRBV11-2
j_gene: TRBJ2-2
d_gene: -
abundance: few
CDR3aa: CASSPRLPGPITGELFF
CDR3nt: TGTGCCAGCAGTCCCAGGCTCCCAGGCCCGATCACCGGGGAGCTGTTTTTT

v_gene: TRBV13
j_gene: TRBJ2-7
d_gene: TRBD2
abundance: few
CDR3aa: CASSPSRLAHYEQYF
CDR3nt: TGTGCCAGCAGCCCCAGCCGACTAGCCCACTACGAGCAGTACTTC

v_gene: TRBV5-1
j_gene: TRBJ2-5
d_gene: TRBD1
abundance: few
CDR3aa: CASSTGTGSRETQYF
CDR3nt: TGCGCCAGCTCAACCGGGACAGGGAGTAGAGAGACCCAGTACTTC

v_gene: TRBV5-4
j_gene: TRBJ1-3
d_gene: -
abundance: once
CDR3aa: CASSDTRQSGNTIYF
CDR3nt: TGTGCCAGCAGCGATACCCGACAGTCCGGAAACACCATATATTTT

v_gene: TRBV6-5
j_gene: TRBJ2-1
d_gene: TRBD1
abundance: -
CDR3aa: CASSYNTGQGSNEQFF
CDR3nt: TGTGCCAGCAGTTACAATACGGGACAGGGGAGTAATGAGCAGTTCTTC

v_gene: TRBV11-3
j_gene: TRBJ1-2
d_gene: -
abundance: few
CDR3aa: CASSRDYGYTF
CDR3nt: TGTGCCAGCAGCCGCGACTATGGCTACACCTTC

v_gene: TRBV27
j_gene: TRBJ1-2
d_gene: -
abundance: -
CDR3aa: CASTQHGGNYGYTF
CDR3nt: TGTGCCAGCACTCAACATGGGGGGAACTATGGCTACACCTTC

v_gene: TRBV28
j_gene: TRBJ1-1
d_gene: -
abundance: few
CDR3aa: CASSIKGTEAFF
CDR3nt: TGTGCCAGCAGTATCAAGGGGACTGAAGCTTTCTTT

v_gene: TRBV5-1
j_gene: TRBJ2-7
d_gene: TRBD1
abundance: few
CDR3aa: CASSPPGTASYEQYF
CDR3nt: TGCGCCAGCAGCCCTCCCGGGACAGCCTCCTACGAGCAGTACTTC

v_gene: TRBV5-4
j_gene: TRBJ2-2
d_gene: -
abundance: few
CDR3aa: CASSLSSVNTGELFF
CDR3nt: TGTGCCAGCAGCCTTTCTAGCGTGAACACCGGGGAGCTGTTTTTT

v_gene: TRBV18
j_gene: TRBJ1-6
d_gene: -
abundance: few
CDR3aa: CASSPKQGSSPLHF
CDR3nt: TGTGCCAGCTCACCAAAGCAGGGAAGTTCACCCCTCCACTTT

v_gene: TRBV2
j_gene: TRBJ1-2
d_gene: TRBD1
abundance: -
CDR3aa: CASSQGGADYGYTF
CDR3nt: TGTGCCAGCAGTCAAGGGGGCGCGGACTATGGCTACACCTTC

v_gene: TRBV7-6
j_gene: TRBJ1-6
d_gene: -
abundance: -
CDR3aa: CASSLQGGLNSPLHF
CDR3nt: TGTGCCAGCAGCTTACAGGGAGGACTCAATTCACCCCTCCACTTT

v_gene: TRBV4-1
j_gene: TRBJ2-1
d_gene: TRBD2
abundance: -
CDR3aa: CASSHGLIAGFYEQFF
CDR3nt: TGCGCCAGCAGCCACGGTTTAATAGCGGGGTTCTATGAGCAGTTCTTC

v_gene: TRBV6-6
j_gene: TRBJ2-7
d_gene: TRBD1
abundance: -
CDR3aa: CASSSNRGMRYEQYF
CDR3nt: TGTGCCAGCAGTAGTAACAGGGGTATGAGATACGAGCAGTACTTC

v_gene: TRBV9
j_gene: TRBJ2-1
d_gene: TRBD2
abundance: few
CDR3aa: CASSSGLAGGRYNEQFF
CDR3nt: TGTGCCAGCAGCTCAGGCCTAGCGGGGGGTCGCTACAATGAGCAGTTCTTC

v_gene: TRBV5-8
j_gene: TRBJ2-7
d_gene: TRBD1
abundance: -
CDR3aa: CATPGQGFYEQYF
CDR3nt: TGTGCCACCCCGGGACAGGGGTTCTACGAGCAGTACTTC

v_gene: TRBV14
j_gene: TRBJ2-5
d_gene: -
abundance: -
CDR3aa: CASSHNRKETQYF
CDR3nt: TGTGCCAGCAGCCACAACAGGAAAGAGACCCAGTACTTC

v_gene: TRBV4-2
j_gene: TRBJ2-4
d_gene: -
abundance: few
CDR3aa: CASSQYPEREDKNIQYF
CDR3nt: TGTGCCAGCAGCCAATACCCCGAGCGTGAAGACAAAAACATTCAGTACTTC

v_gene: TRBV6-1
j_gene: TRBJ2-5
d_gene: TRBD1
abundance: few
CDR3aa: CASRDRGKETQYF
CDR3nt: TGTGCCAGCAGGGACAGGGGGAAAGAGACCCAGTACTTC

v_gene: TRBV12-5
j_gene: TRBJ2-7
d_gene: -
abundance: few
CDR3aa: CASGKRTYEQYF
CDR3nt: TGTGCTAGTGGGAAGAGGACCTACGAGCAGTACTTC

v_gene: TRBV1
j_gene: TRBJ2-1
d_gene: -
abundance: few
CDR3aa: CTSSQEAGGYNEQFF
CDR3nt: TGCACCAGCAGCCAAGAGGCGGGGGGGTACAATGAGCAGTTCTTC

v_gene: TRBV10-3
j_gene: TRBJ2-6
d_gene: TRBD1
abundance: -
CDR3aa: CAISESGQGPSGANVLTF
CDR3nt: TGTGCCATCAGTGAATCGGGACAGGGCCCCTCTGGGGCCAACGTCCTGACTTTC